Described below is a single T cell receptor (beta chain) sequence and its context. These data come from a study of blood T cells in healthy people across ages. The CDR3 is 13 amino acids. Germline lookup yields CDR1 MNHEY and CDR2 SVGEGT. Germline trimming cut 8 bases from V and 9 bases from J; bases unmatched to any gene: 10. Sample donors were healthy Caucasian individuals that came from Russia, aged roughly 6 to 100. In each sample, at least 7 million PBMCs were isolated. Together with a sample-barcoded 5' primer, a J-beta primer mix was included in a second PCR lasting about 6 to 12 cycles. Every cDNA molecule carried a tag from a template-switch adaptor bearing 12 random nucleotides. Each CDR3 protein gets one entry after TCRdb re-called the 5' RACE reads with MiXCR. The sample consists of 1.6 million or so distinct CDR3 sequences, 30% to 40% of them appearing once.

This TCR was sampled from a woman aged 30 to 39 in good health. The sequencing input was blood. The chain combines TRBV6-2 or TRBV6-3 with TRBJ2-1; 7 nucleotides line up with TRBD1. CDR3 amino acids: CASGTGDRSEQFF. For the CDR3, the DNA is TGTGCCAGCGGTACAGGGGACCGAAGTGAGCAGTTCTTC.